The source of this T cell receptor beta chain is a study of identical twins. Study results and caveats: Models came in too low on out-of-frame TCR alpha sharing in monozygotic twins. There is a chance that invariant MAIT and iNKT cells partially muddied zero-insertion analyses.

Via MiXCR, TCRdb re-called the 5' RACE reads, giving one row per CDR3 protein. The data hold some 1,600,000 distinct CDR3 sequences, with around 29% observed a single time. Each donor was a healthy Caucasian. Trimming removed 1 base at V and 7 bases at J, with 10 bases between. Germline V gives CDR1 SGHVS, CDR2 FQNEAQ. The CDR3 is 14 amino acids. A word on this clonotype: The antigen is not known.

The sample consisted of cord blood. The rearrangement joins TRBV7-8 to TRBJ2-2, with D possibly being TRBD2 (5 bases). The clonotype originates from a newborn girl in good health. Written as DNA, the CDR3 is TGTGCCAGCAGCTTAGAACTAGAGAGCGGGGAGCTGTTTTTT. It yields the protein CASSLELESGELFF.